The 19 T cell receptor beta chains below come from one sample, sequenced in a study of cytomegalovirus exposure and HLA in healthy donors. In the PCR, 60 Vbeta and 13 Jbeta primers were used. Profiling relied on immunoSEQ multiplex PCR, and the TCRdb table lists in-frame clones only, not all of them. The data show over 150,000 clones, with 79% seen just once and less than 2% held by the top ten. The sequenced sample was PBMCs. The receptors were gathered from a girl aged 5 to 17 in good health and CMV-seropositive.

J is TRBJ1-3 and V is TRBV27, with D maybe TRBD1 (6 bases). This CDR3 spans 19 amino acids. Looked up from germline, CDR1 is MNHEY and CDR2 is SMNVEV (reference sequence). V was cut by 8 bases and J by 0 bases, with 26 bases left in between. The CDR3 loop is CASLVTQNGQICSGNTIYF. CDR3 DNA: TGTGCCAGCCTCGTAACTCAAAACGGACAGATCTGCTCTGGAAACACCATATATTTT.

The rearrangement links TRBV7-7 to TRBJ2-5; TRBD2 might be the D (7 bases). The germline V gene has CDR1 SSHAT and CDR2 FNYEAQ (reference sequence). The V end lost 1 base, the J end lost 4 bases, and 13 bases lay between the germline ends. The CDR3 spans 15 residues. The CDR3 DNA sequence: TGTGCCAGCAGCTTAGGTTCCGGGGGGCGAGAGACCCAGTACTTC. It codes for CASSLGSGGRETQYF.

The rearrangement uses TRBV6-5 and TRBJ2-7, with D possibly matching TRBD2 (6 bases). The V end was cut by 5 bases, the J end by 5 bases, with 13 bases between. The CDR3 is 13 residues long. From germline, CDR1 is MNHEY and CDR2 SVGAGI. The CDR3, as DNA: TGTGCCAGCAGTCCCGGGACTTACGACGAGCAGTACTTC. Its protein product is CASSPGTYDEQYF.

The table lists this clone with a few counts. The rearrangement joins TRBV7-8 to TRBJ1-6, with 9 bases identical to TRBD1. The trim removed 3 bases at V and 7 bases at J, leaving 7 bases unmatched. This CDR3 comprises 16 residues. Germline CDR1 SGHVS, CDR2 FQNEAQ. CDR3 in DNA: TGTGCCAGCAGCTTTGCCCGGACAGGGGAAAATTCACCCCTCCACTTT. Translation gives CASSFARTGENSPLHF.

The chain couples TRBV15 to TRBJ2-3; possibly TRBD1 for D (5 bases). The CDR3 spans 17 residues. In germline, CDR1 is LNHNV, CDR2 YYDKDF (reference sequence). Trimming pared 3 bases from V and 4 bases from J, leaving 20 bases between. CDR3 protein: CATSSFKGLYSSDTQYF. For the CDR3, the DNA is TGTGCCACCAGCAGCTTCAAGGGGCTATACTCTTCAGATACGCAGTATTTT.

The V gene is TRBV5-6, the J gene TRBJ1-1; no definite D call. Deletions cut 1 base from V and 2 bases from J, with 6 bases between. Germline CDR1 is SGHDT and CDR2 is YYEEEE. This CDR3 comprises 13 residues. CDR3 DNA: TGTGCCAGCAGCTTGCGTATTAACACTGAAGCTTTCTTT. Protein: CASSLRINTEAFF.

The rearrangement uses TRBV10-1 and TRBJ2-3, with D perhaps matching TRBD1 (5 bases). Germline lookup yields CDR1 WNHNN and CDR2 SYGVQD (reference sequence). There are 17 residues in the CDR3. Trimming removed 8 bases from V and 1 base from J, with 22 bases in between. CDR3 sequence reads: CASLRFGALLGTDTQYF. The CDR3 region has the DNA TGCGCCAGCCTCAGGTTTGGGGCCCTCTTGGGCACAGATACGCAGTATTTT.

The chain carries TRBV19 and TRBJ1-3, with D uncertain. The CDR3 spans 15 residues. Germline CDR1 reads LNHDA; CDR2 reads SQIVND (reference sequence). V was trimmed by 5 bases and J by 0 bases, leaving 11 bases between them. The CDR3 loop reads CASSLALSSGNTIYF. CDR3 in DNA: TGTGCCAGTAGTCTGGCCCTCAGCTCTGGAAACACCATATATTTT.

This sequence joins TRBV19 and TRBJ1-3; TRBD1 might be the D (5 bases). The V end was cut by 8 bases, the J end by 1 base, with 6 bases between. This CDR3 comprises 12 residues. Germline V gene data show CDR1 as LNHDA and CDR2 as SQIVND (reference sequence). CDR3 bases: TGTGCCAGTGCAGGGTCTGGAAACACCATATATTTT. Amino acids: CASAGSGNTIYF.

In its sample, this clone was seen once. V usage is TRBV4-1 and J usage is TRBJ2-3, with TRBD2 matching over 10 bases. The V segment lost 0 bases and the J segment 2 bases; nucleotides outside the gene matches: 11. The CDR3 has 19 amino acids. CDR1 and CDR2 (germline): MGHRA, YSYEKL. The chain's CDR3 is CASSQEVARTSGITDTQYF. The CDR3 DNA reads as TGCGCCAGCAGCCAAGAGGTCGCCCGGACTAGCGGAATCACAGATACGCAGTATTTT.

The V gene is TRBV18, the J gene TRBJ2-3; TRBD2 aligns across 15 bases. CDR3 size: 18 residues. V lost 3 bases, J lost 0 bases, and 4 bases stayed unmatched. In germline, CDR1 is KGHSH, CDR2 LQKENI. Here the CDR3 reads CASSPGLAGGRSTDTQYF. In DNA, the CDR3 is TGTGCCAGCTCACCTGGACTAGCGGGGGGGCGTAGCACAGATACGCAGTATTTT.

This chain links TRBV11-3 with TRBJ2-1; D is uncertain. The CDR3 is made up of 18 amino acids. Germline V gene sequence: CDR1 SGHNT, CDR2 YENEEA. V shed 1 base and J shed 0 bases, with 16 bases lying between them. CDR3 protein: CASSLGIYLNSSYNEQFF. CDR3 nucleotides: TGTGCCAGCAGCTTAGGTATTTACCTTAATAGCTCCTACAATGAGCAGTTCTTC.

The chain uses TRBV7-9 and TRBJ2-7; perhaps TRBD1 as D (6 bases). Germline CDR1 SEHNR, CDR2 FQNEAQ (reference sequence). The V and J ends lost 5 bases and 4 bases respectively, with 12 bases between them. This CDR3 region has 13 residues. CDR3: CASSPGTPYEQYF. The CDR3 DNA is TGTGCCAGCAGCCCGGGGACACCGTACGAGCAGTACTTC. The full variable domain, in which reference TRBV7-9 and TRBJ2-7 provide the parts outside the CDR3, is DTGVSQNPRHKITKRGQNVTFRCDPISEHNRLYWYRQTLGQGPEFLTYFQNEAQLEKSRLLSDRFSAERPKGSFSTLEIQRTEQGDSAMYLCASSPGTPYEQYFGPGTRLTVT.

CDR3: CASSQGRDPPDTQYF. The CDR3 DNA is TGTGCCAGCAGCCAAGGGCGGGACCCCCCAGATACGCAGTATTTT. J is TRBJ2-3 and V is TRBV4-2, with D perhaps matching TRBD2 (6 bases). The germline gives CDR1 LGHNA, CDR2 YNFKEQ. This CDR3 is built from 15 residues. Between the trimmed V and J ends, which lost 1 base and 4 bases, there was a span of 12 bases.

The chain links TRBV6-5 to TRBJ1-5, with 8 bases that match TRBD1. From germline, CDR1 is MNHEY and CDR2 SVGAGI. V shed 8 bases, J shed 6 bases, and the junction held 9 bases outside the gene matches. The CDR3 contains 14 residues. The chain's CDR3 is CASAAGGGSQPQHF. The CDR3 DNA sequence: TGTGCCAGCGCTGCAGGGGGCGGGAGTCAGCCCCAGCATTTT.

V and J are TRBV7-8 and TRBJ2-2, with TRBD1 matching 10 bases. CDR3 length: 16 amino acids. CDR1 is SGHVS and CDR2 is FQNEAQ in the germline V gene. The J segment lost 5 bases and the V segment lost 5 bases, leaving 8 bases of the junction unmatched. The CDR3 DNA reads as TGTGCCAGCAGCAACCGGGACAGGGGATATACCGGGGAGCTGTTTTTT. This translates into CASSNRDRGYTGELFF.

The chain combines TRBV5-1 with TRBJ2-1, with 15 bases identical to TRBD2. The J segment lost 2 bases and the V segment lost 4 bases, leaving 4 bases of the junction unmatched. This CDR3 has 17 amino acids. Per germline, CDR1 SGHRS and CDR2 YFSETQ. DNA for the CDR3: TGCGCCAGCAGCCGGGGACTAGCGGGGGGCGCCTACAATGAGCAGTTCTTC. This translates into CASSRGLAGGAYNEQFF. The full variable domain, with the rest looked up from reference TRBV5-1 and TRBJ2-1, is KAGVTQTPRYLIKTRGQQVTLSCSPISGHRSVSWYQQTPGQGLQFLFEYFSETQRNKGNFPGRFSGRQFSNSRSEMNVSTLELGDSALYLCASSRGLAGGAYNEQFFGPGTRLTVL.

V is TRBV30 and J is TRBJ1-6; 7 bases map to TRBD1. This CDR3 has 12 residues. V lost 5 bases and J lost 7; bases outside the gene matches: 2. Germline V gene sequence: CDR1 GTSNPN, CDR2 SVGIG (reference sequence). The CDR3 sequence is CAWGTANSPLHF. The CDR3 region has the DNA TGTGCCTGGGGGACAGCAAATTCACCCCTCCACTTT.

The chain's CDR3 is CAWRPGGAVGEQYF. The CDR3 region has the DNA TGTGCCTGGAGGCCTGGGGGGGCGGTGGGCGAGCAGTACTTC. J is TRBJ2-7 and V is TRBV30; TRBD2 is a possible D gene (7 bases). This CDR3 spans 14 amino acids. The germline V gene encodes CDR1 GTSNPN and CDR2 SVGIG (reference sequence). Trimming shortened V by 3 bases and J by 6 bases, and 18 bases separated the two germline ends.